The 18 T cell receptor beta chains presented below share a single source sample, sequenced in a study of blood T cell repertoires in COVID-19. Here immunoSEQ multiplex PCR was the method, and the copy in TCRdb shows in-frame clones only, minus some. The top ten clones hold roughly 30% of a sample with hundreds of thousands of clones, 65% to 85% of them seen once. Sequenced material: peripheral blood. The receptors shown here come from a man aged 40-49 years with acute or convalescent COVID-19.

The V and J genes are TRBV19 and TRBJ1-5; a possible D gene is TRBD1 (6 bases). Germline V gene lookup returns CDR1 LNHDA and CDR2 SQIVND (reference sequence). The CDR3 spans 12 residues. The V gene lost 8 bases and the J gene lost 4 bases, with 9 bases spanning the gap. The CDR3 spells CASGTGNQPQHF. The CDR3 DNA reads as TGTGCCAGTGGAACAGGGAATCAGCCCCAGCATTTT.

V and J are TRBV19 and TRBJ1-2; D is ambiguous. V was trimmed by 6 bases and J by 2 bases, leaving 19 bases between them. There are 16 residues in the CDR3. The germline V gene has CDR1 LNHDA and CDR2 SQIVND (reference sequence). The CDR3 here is CASSQQVGVRNYGYTF. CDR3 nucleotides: TGTGCCAGTAGCCAGCAGGTGGGAGTCCGCAACTATGGCTACACCTTC.

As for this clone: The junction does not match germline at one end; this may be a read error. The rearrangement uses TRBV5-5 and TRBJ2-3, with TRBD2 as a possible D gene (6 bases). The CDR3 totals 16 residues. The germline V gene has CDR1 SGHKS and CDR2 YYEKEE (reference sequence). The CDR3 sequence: CTSSLAYGGSTDTQYF. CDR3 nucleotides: TGTACCAGCAGCTTGGCCTACGGGGGTTCCACAGATACGCAGTATTTT.

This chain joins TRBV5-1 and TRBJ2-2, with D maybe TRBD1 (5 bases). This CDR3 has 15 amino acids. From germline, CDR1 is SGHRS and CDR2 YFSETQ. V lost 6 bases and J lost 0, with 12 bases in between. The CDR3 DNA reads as TGCGCCAGCAAAGTGGGGCTTGCGAACACCGGGGAGCTGTTTTTT. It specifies CASKVGLANTGELFF.

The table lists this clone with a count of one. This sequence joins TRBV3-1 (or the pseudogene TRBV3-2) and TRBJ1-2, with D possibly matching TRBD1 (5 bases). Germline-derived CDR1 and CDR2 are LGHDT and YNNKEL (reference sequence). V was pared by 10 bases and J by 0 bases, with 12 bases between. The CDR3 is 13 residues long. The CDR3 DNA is TGTGCCACCACAGGCGAAGCTAACTATGGCTACACCTTC. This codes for CATTGEANYGYTF.

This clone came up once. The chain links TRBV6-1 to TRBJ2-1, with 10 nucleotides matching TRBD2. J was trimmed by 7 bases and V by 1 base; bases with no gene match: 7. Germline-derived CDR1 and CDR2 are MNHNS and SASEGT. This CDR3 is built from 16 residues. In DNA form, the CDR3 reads TGTGCCAGCAGTGAAGACCCACTAGCGGGATGGAATGAGCAGTTCTTC. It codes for CASSEDPLAGWNEQFF.

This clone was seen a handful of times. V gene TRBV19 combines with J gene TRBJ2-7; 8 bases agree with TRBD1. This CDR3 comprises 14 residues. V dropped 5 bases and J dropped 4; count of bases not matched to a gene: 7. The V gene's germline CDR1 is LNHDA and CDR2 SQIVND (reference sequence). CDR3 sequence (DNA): TGTGCCAGTAGTCCCCGGGACAGGACATACGAGCAGTACTTC. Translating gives CASSPRDRTYEQYF.

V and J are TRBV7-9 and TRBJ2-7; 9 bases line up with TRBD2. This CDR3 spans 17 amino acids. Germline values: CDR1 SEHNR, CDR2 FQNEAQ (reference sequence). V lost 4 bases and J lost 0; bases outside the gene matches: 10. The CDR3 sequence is CASSSRLAVRGSYEQYF. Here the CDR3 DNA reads TGTGCCAGCAGCTCCAGACTAGCGGTAAGGGGCTCCTACGAGCAGTACTTC.

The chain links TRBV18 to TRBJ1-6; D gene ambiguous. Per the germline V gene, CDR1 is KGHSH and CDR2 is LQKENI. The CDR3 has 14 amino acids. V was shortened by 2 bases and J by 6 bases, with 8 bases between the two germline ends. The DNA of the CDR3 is TGTGCCAGCTCACCAAACGGAGCTAATTCACCCCTCCACTTT. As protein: CASSPNGANSPLHF.

In DNA form, the CDR3 reads TGTGCCACCAGTGGTCCGGGAGATACGCAGTATTTT. This gives the protein CATSGPGDTQYF. The chain recombines TRBV24-1 with TRBJ2-3; D remains unclear. CDR3 length: 12 amino acids. The V end lost 5 bases, the J end lost 5 bases, and 7 bases lay between the germline ends. Germline V gene data show CDR1 as KGHDR and CDR2 as SFDVKD.

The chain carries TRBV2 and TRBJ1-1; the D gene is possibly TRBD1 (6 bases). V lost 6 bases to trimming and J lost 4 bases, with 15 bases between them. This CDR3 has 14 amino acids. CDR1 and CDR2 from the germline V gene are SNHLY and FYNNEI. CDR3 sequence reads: CASRNRVFLTEAFF. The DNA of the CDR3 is TGTGCCAGCAGGAACAGGGTATTCCTCACTGAAGCTTTCTTT. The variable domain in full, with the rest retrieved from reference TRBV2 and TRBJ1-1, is EPEVTQTPSHQVTQMGQEVILRCVPISNHLYFYWYRQILGQKVEFLVSFYNNEISEKSEIFDDQFSVERPDGSNFTLKIRSTKLEDSAMYFCASRNRVFLTEAFFGQGTRLTVV.

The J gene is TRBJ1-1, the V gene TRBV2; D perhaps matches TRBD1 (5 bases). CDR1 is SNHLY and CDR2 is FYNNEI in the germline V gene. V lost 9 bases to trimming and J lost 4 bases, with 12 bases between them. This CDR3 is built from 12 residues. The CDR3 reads CARTRDFTEAFF. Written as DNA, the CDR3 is TGTGCCAGGACCAGGGATTTCACTGAAGCTTTCTTT.

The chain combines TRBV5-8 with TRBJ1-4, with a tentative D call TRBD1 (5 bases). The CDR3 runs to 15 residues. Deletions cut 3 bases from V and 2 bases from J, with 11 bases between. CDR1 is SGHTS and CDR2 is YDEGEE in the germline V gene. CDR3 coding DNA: TGTGCCAGCAGCTGGCAGGGTAGCACTAATGAAAAACTGTTTTTT. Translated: CASSWQGSTNEKLFF.

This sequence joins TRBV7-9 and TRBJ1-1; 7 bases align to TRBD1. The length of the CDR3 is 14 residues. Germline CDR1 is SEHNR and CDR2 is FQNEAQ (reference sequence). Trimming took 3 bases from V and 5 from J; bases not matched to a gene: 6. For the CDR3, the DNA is TGTGCCAGCAGCTTTCAGGGGGTGGAGACTGAAGCTTTCTTT. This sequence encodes CASSFQGVETEAFF.

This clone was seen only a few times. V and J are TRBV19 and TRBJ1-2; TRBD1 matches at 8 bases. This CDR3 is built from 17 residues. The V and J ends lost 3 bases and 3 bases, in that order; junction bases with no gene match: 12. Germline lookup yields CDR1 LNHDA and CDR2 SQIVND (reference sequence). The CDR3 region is CASSIRVRGRIDYGYTF. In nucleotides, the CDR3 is TGTGCCAGTAGTATTCGGGTCAGGGGGCGGATAGACTATGGCTACACCTTC.

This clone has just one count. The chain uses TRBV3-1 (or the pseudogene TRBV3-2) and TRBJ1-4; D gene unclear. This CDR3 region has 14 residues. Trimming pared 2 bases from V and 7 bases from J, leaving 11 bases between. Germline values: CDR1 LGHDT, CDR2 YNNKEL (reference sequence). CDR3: CASSQTAFAEKLFF. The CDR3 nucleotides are TGTGCCAGCAGCCAAACAGCTTTTGCTGAAAAACTGTTTTTT.

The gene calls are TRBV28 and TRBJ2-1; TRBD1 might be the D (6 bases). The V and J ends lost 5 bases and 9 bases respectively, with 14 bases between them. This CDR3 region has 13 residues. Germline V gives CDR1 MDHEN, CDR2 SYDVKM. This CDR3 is CASSPIQGLEQFF. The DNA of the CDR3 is TGTGCCAGCAGTCCGATACAGGGTCTTGAGCAGTTCTTC.

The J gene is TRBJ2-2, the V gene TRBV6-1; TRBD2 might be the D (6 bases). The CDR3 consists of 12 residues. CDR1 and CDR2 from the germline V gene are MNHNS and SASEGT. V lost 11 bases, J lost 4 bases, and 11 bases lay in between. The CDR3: CAGGDGTGELFF. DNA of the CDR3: TGTGCCGGCGGGGACGGCACCGGGGAGCTGTTTTTT.